Each of the 27 T cell receptor beta chains below was sequenced from the same sample in a study of T-cell reconstitution after alpha-beta-depleted transplantation in children. Unique molecular identifiers were incorporated during preparation of the TCRbeta library. From the PCR reads, TCRdb called clonotypes with MiXCR, one entry per CDR3 protein. The top ten clones hold 7% to 9.5% of a sample with about 290,000 distinct CDR3 sequences, 10% of them seen once. This material consisted of PBMCs, taken before TCRalphabeta/CD19-depleted stem cell transplant. Source of these receptors: a boy in the first two years of life with acute myeloid leukemia, due to receive a stem cell transplant.

About this clonotype itself: A much larger clone lies a single base off, so this may be a read error. V gene TRBV28 combines with J gene TRBJ2-3; 11 bases line up with TRBD2. Trimming removed 5 bases from V and 12 bases from J; junction bases left unmatched: 16. The V gene's germline CDR1 is MDHEN and CDR2 SYDVKM. This CDR3 region has 16 residues. This CDR3 reads CASSAPGLAEGPHQYF. In DNA form, the CDR3 reads TGTGCCAGCAGTGCTCCGGGACTAGCGGAGGGGCCGCATCAGTATTTT. Complete variable domain (other parts from reference TRBV28 and TRBJ2-3): DVKVTQSSRYLVKRTGEKVFLECVQDMDHENMFWYRQDPGLGLRLIYFSYDVKMKEKGDIPEGYSVSREKKERFSLILESASTNQTSMYLCASSAPGLAEGPHQYFGPGTRLTVL.

The table lists this clonotype with many counts. This chain joins TRBV5-1 and TRBJ2-7; possibly TRBD1 for D (5 bases). CDR3 size: 12 residues. Germline-derived CDR1 and CDR2 are SGHRS and YFSETQ. Trimming took 1 base from V and 6 from J, leaving 8 bases between them. In DNA form, the CDR3 reads TGCGCCAGCAGCTTGTTGGGGCCCGAGCAGTACTTC. Translation: CASSLLGPEQYF.

In its sample, this clonotype was seen many times. The V call is TRBV7-8, the J call TRBJ2-1; 8 positions match TRBD2. Per germline, CDR1 SGHVS and CDR2 FQNEAQ. The length of the CDR3 is 17 residues. Trimming removed 5 bases from V and 7 bases from J; junction bases left unmatched: 16. Written as DNA, the CDR3 is TGTGCCAGCAGCCCGCACCTCATTCGCGGGGGGATGAATGAGCAGTTCTTC. Its protein product is CASSPHLIRGGMNEQFF. The whole variable domain, filled in from reference TRBV7-8 and TRBJ2-1, reads GAGVSQSPRYKVAKRGQDVALRCDPISGHVSLFWYQQALGQGPEFLTYFQNEAQLDKSGLPSDRFFAERPEGSVSTLKIQRTQQEDSAVYLCASSPHLIRGGMNEQFFGPGTRLTVL.

This clonotype occurred a few times. The chain carries TRBV29-1 and TRBJ2-1, with D perhaps assigned TRBD1 or TRBD2 (6 bases each). Germline V gives CDR1 SQVTM, CDR2 ANQGSEA. The CDR3 extends over 15 amino acids. Trimming shortened V by 5 bases and J by 12 bases, and 26 bases separated the two germline ends. CDR3 sequence (DNA): TGCAGCGTTTCGGGCGAGGGACAAACTACCGGGGGGCAGTTCTTC. This gives the protein CSVSGEGQTTGGQFF.

This clonotype was recorded at least ten times. The V gene is TRBV7-8, the J gene TRBJ2-5; 8 bases match TRBD1. Germline assignment: CDR1 SGHVS and CDR2 FQNEAQ. The CDR3 loop spans 14 amino acids. After removal of 5 bases from V and 7 bases from J, the junction contained 9 bases not matched to a gene. The CDR3 nucleotides are TGTGCCAGCAGCCCGCGGGACAGGCTAGGGACCCAGTACTTC. This sequence encodes CASSPRDRLGTQYF.

There are many counts of this clonotype. V gene TRBV28 combines with J gene TRBJ1-2; D uncertain. The CDR3 runs to 14 residues. The germline V gene has CDR1 MDHEN and CDR2 SYDVKM. V was cut by 2 bases and J by 0 bases, with 7 bases left in between. The CDR3 loop reads CASSLRGTNYGYTF. The CDR3 DNA is TGTGCCAGCAGTTTACGGGGAACTAACTATGGCTACACCTTC.

This clonotype has more than one count but fewer than ten. The CDR3 sequence: CASSLGQGRDTEAFF. CDR3 coding DNA: TGTGCCAGCAGCTTGGGGCAGGGCCGCGACACTGAAGCTTTCTTT. The chain links TRBV5-5 to TRBJ1-1, with a weak D call TRBD1 (5 bases). The germline V gene has CDR1 SGHKS and CDR2 YYEKEE (reference sequence). This CDR3 comprises 15 residues. V lost 0 bases to trimming and J lost 3 bases, with 12 bases between them.

The chain carries TRBV12-3 or TRBV12-4 and TRBJ2-7; D unresolved. V was clipped by 3 bases and J by 5 bases, with 20 bases between them. The CDR3 is 16 residues long. CDR3 residues: CASSFLSARSPDEQYF. The CDR3 coding sequence is TGTGCCAGCAGTTTTTTATCGGCCAGATCCCCCGACGAGCAGTACTTC.

Ten or more counts support this clonotype. The rearrangement uses TRBV5-1 and TRBJ2-2; the D gene could be TRBD1 or TRBD2 (5 bases each). The V gene lost 1 base and the J gene lost 0 bases, with 10 bases spanning the gap. CDR1 is SGHRS and CDR2 is YFSETQ in the germline V gene. The CDR3 loop spans 16 amino acids. The DNA of the CDR3 is TGCGCCAGCAGCTTGAACCTGGGGGCGAACACCGGGGAGCTGTTTTTT. Protein: CASSLNLGANTGELFF.

As DNA, the CDR3 is TGTGCCTGGAGTGACAGGACTCTTGGGCAGTACTTC. It codes for CAWSDRTLGQYF. The chain carries TRBV30 and TRBJ2-7; D might be TRBD1 or TRBD2, each matching 5 bases. The V gene's germline CDR1 is GTSNPN and CDR2 SVGIG (reference sequence). The length of the CDR3 is 12 residues. V lost 1 base and J lost 9, with 13 bases in between.

In its sample, this clonotype was seen many times. The V call is TRBV11-2, the J call TRBJ1-1; tentative D call: TRBD1 (6 bases). The germline V gene encodes CDR1 SGHAT and CDR2 FQNNGV. Between the trimmed V and J ends, which lost 0 bases and 1 base, there was a span of 15 bases. The CDR3 consists of 17 residues. The CDR3 DNA follows: TGTGCCAGCAGCTTAGACTGGACAGTGGGGGAGAACACTGAAGCTTTCTTT. Amino acid sequence: CASSLDWTVGENTEAFF.

This clonotype was observed many times. The chain's CDR3 is CSVEPTGSYYNEQFF. The DNA of the CDR3 is TGCAGCGTTGAACCGACAGGCTCCTACTACAATGAGCAGTTCTTC. V usage is TRBV29-1 and J usage is TRBJ2-1; perhaps TRBD1 as D (6 bases). Trimming shortened V by 2 bases and J by 3 bases, and 14 bases separated the two germline ends. Germline V lookup: CDR1 SQVTM, CDR2 ANQGSEA. The CDR3 sequence is 15 residues long.

This clonotype was counted at least ten times. The CDR3 protein is CARGTAQETQYF. CDR3 nucleotides: TGTGCCCGCGGGACGGCTCAAGAGACCCAGTACTTC. This rearrangement joins TRBV25-1 to TRBJ2-5; D is perhaps TRBD2 (6 bases). CDR3 length equals 12 residues. Germline V CDR1 and CDR2: MGHDK, SYGVNS. With 11 bases removed from V and 2 bases from J, the gap between germline ends came to 12 bases.

This clonotype was counted ten times or more. The V gene is TRBV7-9, the J gene TRBJ2-5, with a weak D call TRBD1 (6 bases). V was trimmed by 6 bases and J by 4 bases, leaving 15 bases between them. The CDR3 is 14 amino acids. Germline CDR1 and CDR2: SEHNR and FQNEAQ (reference sequence). CDR3 nucleotides: TGTGCCAGCAGTCCCGAAAGCAGGGGAGAGACCCAGTACTTC. It codes for CASSPESRGETQYF.

About this clonotype: A much larger clone lies one base from this, so it may be a read error. The chain joins TRBV27 to TRBJ2-5; possibly TRBD1 for D (5 bases). Germline V gene sequence: CDR1 MNHEY, CDR2 SMNVEV (reference sequence). There are 13 residues in the CDR3. The CDR3 loop reads CASSSTDMETHYF. The CDR3 coding sequence is TGTGCCAGCAGTTCGACGGACATGGAGACCCACTACTTC.

This clonotype was seen many times. The chain couples TRBV20-1 to TRBJ2-7; perhaps TRBD1 as D (6 bases). This CDR3 region has 14 residues. Germline V CDR1 and CDR2: DFQATT, SNEGSKA (reference sequence). V gave up 4 bases and J gave up 0 bases, with 13 bases separating them. This chain's CDR3 is CSATGHPSSYEQYF. CDR3 coding DNA: TGCAGTGCTACGGGACATCCGAGCTCCTACGAGCAGTACTTC.

This clonotype has a handful of counts. The chain uses TRBV20-1 and TRBJ2-3; 7 positions match TRBD2. Germline V gene data show CDR1 as DFQATT and CDR2 as SNEGSKA (reference sequence). J was trimmed by 1 base and V by 5 bases; bases with no gene match: 9. The CDR3 sequence is 15 residues long. CDR3 amino acids: CSASLAGERTDTQYF. DNA of the CDR3: TGCAGTGCTTCTCTTGCGGGGGAGCGCACAGATACGCAGTATTTT.

This clonotype was found many times. V gene TRBV28 combines with J gene TRBJ2-7; 7 bases match TRBD1. The CDR3 has 14 amino acids. V shed 7 bases and J 2 bases; nucleotides not matched to a gene: 8. Germline values: CDR1 MDHEN, CDR2 SYDVKM. The CDR3 is CASTIQQGTYEQYF. CDR3 nucleotide sequence: TGTGCCAGCACTATTCAACAGGGGACCTACGAGCAGTACTTC.

The V and J genes are TRBV30 and TRBJ1-5; 7 bases map to TRBD1. The V gene's germline CDR1 is GTSNPN and CDR2 SVGIG (reference sequence). The CDR3 is made up of 12 amino acids. The ends lost 2 bases at V and 7 bases at J; junction bases unmatched: 2. This CDR3 reads CAWSTGDQPQHF. DNA for the CDR3: TGTGCCTGGAGTACAGGGGACCAGCCCCAGCATTTT.

This clonotype was recorded at least ten times. This chain connects TRBV4-3 to TRBJ1-1; D is ambiguous. Germline CDR1 LGHNA, CDR2 YSLEER. Between the trimmed V and J ends, which lost 1 base and 1 base, there was a span of 10 bases. This CDR3 comprises 15 residues. DNA for the CDR3: TGCGCCAGCAGCCAAGGCAGGCTTCCGAACACTGAAGCTTTCTTT. Translated, it gives CASSQGRLPNTEAFF.

This clonotype was picked up many times. The chain uses TRBV5-5 and TRBJ2-4; 11 nucleotides line up with TRBD2. Losses at the gene ends were 2 bases for V and 9 bases for J; bases not matched to a gene: 10. Per germline, CDR1 SGHKS and CDR2 YYEKEE (reference sequence). CDR3 length: 16 amino acids. CDR3 protein: CASSLTSGSTSGIQYF. CDR3 nucleotides: TGTGCCAGCAGCTTAACTAGCGGGAGCACGTCGGGCATTCAGTACTTC.

Written as DNA, the CDR3 is TGTGCCATCAGCGGGGCACAGGGTTGGGGCAACAATGGCTACACCTTC. Protein: CAISGAQGWGNNGYTF. This chain uses TRBV10-3 with TRBJ1-2; a weak D match, TRBD1 (6 bases). The V end lost 6 bases, the J end lost 6 bases, and 23 bases lay between the germline ends. The CDR3 contains 16 residues. Per the germline V gene, CDR1 is ENHRY and CDR2 is SYGVKD.

This clonotype has ten or more counts. The CDR3 is CSASPSGGPLTGELFF. CDR3 sequence (DNA): TGCAGTGCTAGTCCCTCGGGAGGGCCTCTGACCGGGGAGCTGTTTTTT. The chain carries TRBV20-1 and TRBJ2-2, with 8 bases lining up with TRBD2. CDR1 DFQATT and CDR2 SNEGSKA come from the germline V gene (reference sequence). The CDR3 length is 16 residues. The junction had 11 bases not matched to a gene; V was cut back by 3 bases and J by 5 bases.

This clonotype was recorded many times. The chain links TRBV7-9 to TRBJ2-1, with 9 bases matching TRBD2. Germline CDR1 SEHNR, CDR2 FQNEAQ (reference sequence). The CDR3 length is 15 residues. Trimming took 2 bases from V and 2 from J; bases not matched to a gene: 1. The CDR3 here is CASSLPSGAYNEQFF. CDR3 nucleotide sequence: TGTGCCAGCAGCTTACCTAGCGGGGCCTACAATGAGCAGTTCTTC. The whole variable domain, filled in from reference TRBV7-9 and TRBJ2-1, reads DTGVSQNPRHKITKRGQNVTFRCDPISEHNRLYWYRQTLGQGPEFLTYFQNEAQLEKSRLLSDRFSAERPKGSFSTLEIQRTEQGDSAMYLCASSLPSGAYNEQFFGPGTRLTVL.

There are many counts of this clonotype. The V call is TRBV20-1, the J call TRBJ2-1; D gene ambiguous. The CDR3 is 12 residues long. Looked up from germline, CDR1 is DFQATT and CDR2 is SNEGSKA (reference sequence). The V end lost 4 bases, the J end lost 3 bases, and 7 bases lay between the germline ends. CDR3 protein: CSAKGNYNEQFF. The CDR3 DNA follows: TGCAGTGCTAAAGGGAACTACAATGAGCAGTTCTTC.

This clonotype was counted between two and nine times. J is TRBJ2-1 and V is TRBV7-3, with D uncertain. The germline V gene encodes CDR1 SGHTA and CDR2 FQGTGA. The CDR3 covers 16 residues. V was pared by 2 bases and J by 0 bases, with 11 bases between. The CDR3 DNA reads as TGTGCCAGCAGCTTAGGCAGGACGAGCTCCTACAATGAGCAGTTCTTC. This gives the protein CASSLGRTSSYNEQFF. Using reference TRBV7-3 and TRBJ2-1 for the parts outside the CDR3, the full variable domain is GAGVSQTPSNKVTEKGKYVELRCDPISGHTALYWYRQSLGQGPEFLIYFQGTGAADDSGLPNDRFFAVRPEGSVSTLKIQRTERGDSAVYLCASSLGRTSSYNEQFFGPGTRLTVL.

This clonotype showed up just a few times. The chain employs TRBV20-1 and TRBJ2-1, with D possibly called TRBD1 or TRBD2 (6 bases each). Trimming took off 0 bases at V and 0 bases at J, with 12 bases between the two ends. The germline V gene has CDR1 DFQATT and CDR2 SNEGSKA (reference sequence). This CDR3 is built from 16 residues. The CDR3 loop is CSAREGGRNSYNEQFF. The CDR3 DNA sequence: TGCAGTGCTAGAGAGGGGGGCCGCAACTCCTACAATGAGCAGTTCTTC.